The TCR beta chain described here comes from a study of T cells in tuberculosis. Findings of the study overall: Active tuberculosis patients had shorter CDR3-alpha; the beta difference was nonsignificant. Using the GMM-specific repertoire gave about 86% accuracy versus roughly 68% with motifs.

Clones were sequenced by immunoSEQ multiplex PCR, and TCRdb holds only the in-frame ones, with some missing. The data show roughly 32,000 clones, around 95% seen once. On this clone: The antigen is not known.

V gave up 4 bases and J gave up 3 bases; unmatched junction bases: 4. The germline V gene has CDR1 SGHDN and CDR2 FVKESK. The CDR3 is made up of 14 amino acids. Specimen: PBMCs. V is TRBV14 and J is TRBJ2-7; TRBD1 agrees at 9 bases. This TCR came from a donor aged 10-29 years with latent tuberculosis or without tuberculosis infection. The CDR3 is CASSPGTGFYEQYF. Written as DNA, the CDR3 is TGTGCCAGCAGCCCCGGGACAGGGTTCTACGAGCAGTACTTC. Full variable domain (missing parts from reference TRBV14 and TRBJ2-7): EAGVTQFPSHSVIEKGQTVTLRCDPISGHDNLYWYRRVMGKEIKFLLHFVKESKQDESGMPNNRFLAERTGGTYSTLKVQPAELEDSGVYFCASSPGTGFYEQYFGPGTRLTVT.